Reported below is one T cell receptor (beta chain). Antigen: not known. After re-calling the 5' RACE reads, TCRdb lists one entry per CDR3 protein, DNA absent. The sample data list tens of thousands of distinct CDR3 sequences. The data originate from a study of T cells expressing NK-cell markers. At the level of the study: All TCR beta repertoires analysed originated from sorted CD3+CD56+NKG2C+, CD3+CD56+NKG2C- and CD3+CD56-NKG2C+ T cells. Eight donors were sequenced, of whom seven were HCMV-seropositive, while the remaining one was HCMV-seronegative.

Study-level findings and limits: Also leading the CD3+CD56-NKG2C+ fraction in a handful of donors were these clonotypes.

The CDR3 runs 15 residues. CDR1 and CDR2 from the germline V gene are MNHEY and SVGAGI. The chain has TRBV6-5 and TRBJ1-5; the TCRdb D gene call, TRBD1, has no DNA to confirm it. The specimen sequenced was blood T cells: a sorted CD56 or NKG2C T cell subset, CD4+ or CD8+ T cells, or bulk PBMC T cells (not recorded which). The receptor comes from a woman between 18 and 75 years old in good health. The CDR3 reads CASSYGTEGSQPQHF.